This T cell receptor beta chain came from a study of T-cell reconstitution after alpha-beta-depleted transplantation in children. Study-wide results and caveats: Alpha-beta T cells about two months after transplant reportedly derived from several hundred expanded graft clones. Surviving thymic progenitors and recipient T cells were the source of high TCRbeta diversity at day 60 in some patients. Newly produced T cells mostly provided counts and TCRbeta diversity after one year, as hyperexpanded clones declined.

Losses at the gene ends were 4 bases for V and 2 bases for J; bases not matched to a gene: 7. In germline, CDR1 is SGHAT, CDR2 FQDESV (reference sequence). This CDR3 has 17 amino acids. About this clonotype itself: Its antigen is not known.

TCRbeta library preparation incorporated unique molecular identifiers. Using its own MiXCR run on the PCR reads, TCRdb lists one record per CDR3 protein. The sample has roughly 50,000 distinct CDR3 sequences, around 40% seen once. The starting material was PBMCs, mostly from graft donor cells, obtained 360 days after TCRalphabeta/CD19-depleted stem cell transplant. This sequence was found in a male patient between 10 and 17 years old who had a stem cell transplant for acute lymphoblastic leukemia, so the T cells may come from the graft donor. The rearrangement uses TRBV11-1 and TRBJ2-1; 11 nucleotides agree with TRBD2. The CDR3 reads CASSSRLAGGPYNEQFF. CDR3 in DNA: TGTGCCAGCAGCTCGAGGCTAGCGGGAGGCCCCTACAATGAGCAGTTCTTC. The variable domain in full, completed from reference TRBV11-1 and TRBJ2-1, reads EAEVAQSPRYKITEKSQAVAFWCDPISGHATLYWYRQILGQGPELLVQFQDESVVDDSQLPKDRFSAERLKGVDSTLKIQPAELGDSAMYLCASSSRLAGGPYNEQFFGPGTRLTVL.